A single sample is the source of the 23 T cell receptor beta chains below, sequenced in a study of blood T cells in healthy people across ages. Together with a sample-barcoded 5' primer, a J-beta primer mix was included in a second PCR lasting about 7 to 11 cycles. MiXCR was run by TCRdb on the 5' RACE reads, yielding one entry per CDR3 protein. The repertoire has about 830,000 distinct CDR3 sequences, over 45% of them found once; the top ten carry approximately 21%. The specimen was blood. The receptors were sampled from a man aged 25 to 40 in good health.

The V and J genes are TRBV4-1 and TRBJ1-2; 8 bases align to TRBD1. The V gene's germline CDR1 is MGHRA and CDR2 YSYEKL. The CDR3 sequence is 14 residues long. V was pared by 4 bases and J by 9 bases, with 10 bases of the junction left unmatched. The CDR3 spells CASSRLTGVASYTF. The CDR3 coding sequence is TGCGCCAGCAGCCGACTGACAGGGGTGGCTAGCTACACCTTC.

Here the CDR3 DNA reads TGTGCCAGCAGCTTCGGGGGTTATAGCAATCAGCCCCAGCATTTT. Translating it yields CASSFGGYSNQPQHF. V and J are TRBV7-2 and TRBJ1-5, with a tentative D call TRBD1 (5 bases). The CDR3 runs to 15 residues. The V gene lost 3 bases and the J gene lost 0 bases, with 9 bases spanning the gap. Germline V gene lookup returns CDR1 SGHTA and CDR2 FQGNSA.

There are a few counts of this clonotype. The chain is built from TRBV4-2 and TRBJ2-7; possible D gene TRBD2, 5 bases. The germline V and J ends were trimmed by 3 bases and 2 bases, with 17 bases remaining between them. Per germline, CDR1 LGHNA and CDR2 YNFKEQ. This CDR3 contains 16 residues. Here the CDR3 reads CASSQPSGPDTYEQYF. CDR3 in DNA: TGTGCCAGCAGCCAGCCAAGCGGCCCTGATACCTACGAGCAGTACTTC.

Many counts were recorded for this clonotype. The chain couples TRBV7-2 to TRBJ1-5; 7 bases agree with TRBD1. V shed 1 base, J shed 4 bases, and the junction held 1 base outside the gene matches. The CDR3 loop spans 14 amino acids. Germline V gene lookup returns CDR1 SGHTA and CDR2 FQGNSA. The CDR3 here is CASSLVQGNQPQHF. The CDR3 DNA reads TGTGCCAGCAGCTTAGTACAGGGGAATCAGCCCCAGCATTTT.

This clonotype was observed a single time. V usage is TRBV27 and J usage is TRBJ2-3; TRBD2 might be the D (7 bases). CDR3 length equals 16 residues. Germline V gene sequence: CDR1 MNHEY, CDR2 SMNVEV (reference sequence). Trimming pared 3 bases from V and 1 base from J, leaving 14 bases between. For the CDR3, the DNA is TGTGCCAGCAGTTTCGCACTCGGGGGGCGCACAGATACGCAGTATTTT. It specifies CASSFALGGRTDTQYF.

This chain connects TRBV20-1 to TRBJ2-1; 7 nucleotides agree with TRBD2. Looked up from germline, CDR1 is DFQATT and CDR2 is SNEGSKA (reference sequence). V dropped 1 base and J dropped 0; count of bases not matched to a gene: 9. The length of the CDR3 is 17 residues. The CDR3 region has the DNA TGCAGTGCTAGAGTCGCTAGCGGAAAGAGCTCCTACAATGAGCAGTTCTTC. This sequence encodes CSARVASGKSSYNEQFF.

The chain uses TRBV21-1 and TRBJ2-1; the table's D call, TRBD1, has no DNA check behind it. TRBV21-1 represents a pseudogene. The CDR3 contains 19 residues. As DNA, the CDR3 is TGTGCCAGCAGCCAACCCCCCGAGCTACGCCGGGTCTTCTACAATGAGCAGTTCTTC. As protein: CASSQPPELRRVFYNEQFF.

This clonotype was detected only a few times. The V and J genes are TRBV4-2 and TRBJ2-5; a weak D match, TRBD2 (6 bases). The CDR3 runs 15 residues. From germline, CDR1 is LGHNA and CDR2 YNFKEQ. V dropped 1 base and J dropped 1 base, with 10 bases sitting between them. In DNA form, the CDR3 reads TGTGCCAGCAGCCAAGTTGCGGGGACCCAAGAGACCCAGTACTTC. Its protein product is CASSQVAGTQETQYF.

The V and J genes are TRBV4-3 and TRBJ2-1; possibly TRBD2 for D (6 bases). In germline, CDR1 is LGHNA, CDR2 YSLEER. The CDR3 is made up of 17 amino acids. V was cut by 0 bases and J by 4 bases, with 16 bases left in between. The CDR3 sequence: CASSQEGISGFYNEQFF. CDR3 DNA: TGCGCCAGCAGCCAAGAAGGAATTAGCGGCTTTTACAATGAGCAGTTCTTC.

The rearrangement links TRBV18 to TRBJ1-1; D gene uncertain. Trimming removed 1 base at V and 0 bases at J, with 3 bases between. In germline, CDR1 is KGHSH, CDR2 LQKENI. This CDR3 is built from 13 residues. CDR3 in DNA: TGTGCCAGCTCACCACTAATGAACACTGAAGCTTTCTTT. Translated, it gives CASSPLMNTEAFF.

This chain links TRBV5-6 with TRBJ2-1; D not resolved. The germline V and J ends were trimmed by 4 bases and 6 bases, with 11 bases remaining between them. CDR3 length: 13 residues. Germline V gives CDR1 SGHDT, CDR2 YYEEEE. The CDR3 coding sequence is TGTGCCAGCAGCGTTCTAGGGTCCAATGAGCAGTTCTTC. This codes for CASSVLGSNEQFF.

The chain recombines TRBV20-1 with TRBJ1-2; D is ambiguous. The CDR3 is 13 residues long. CDR1 DFQATT and CDR2 SNEGSKA come from the germline V gene (reference sequence). V was clipped by 0 bases and J by 1 base, with 6 bases between them. The CDR3 DNA reads TGCAGTGCTAGAGATAGGTTTAACTATGGCTACACCTTC. This encodes CSARDRFNYGYTF.

This clonotype has only a few counts. The rearrangement joins TRBV3-1 to TRBJ2-5, with D hard to call. V shed 4 bases and J shed 5 bases, with 11 bases lying between them. The CDR3 spans 13 residues. The germline gives CDR1 LGHDT, CDR2 YNNKEL (reference sequence). The CDR3 here is CASSLAPKETQYF. As DNA, the CDR3 is TGTGCCAGCAGCCTTGCTCCGAAGGAGACCCAGTACTTC.

This sequence joins TRBV2 and TRBJ1-4; D unclear. V was clipped by 6 bases and J by 7 bases, with 18 bases between them. CDR1 is SNHLY, CDR2 FYNNEI, per germline. The CDR3 is 15 amino acids. The CDR3 spells CASRPTASAFEKLFF. As DNA, the CDR3 is TGTGCCAGCAGACCAACAGCGTCGGCTTTTGAAAAACTGTTTTTT.

V usage is TRBV11-2 and J usage is TRBJ2-7; D not resolved. Germline lookup yields CDR1 SGHAT and CDR2 FQNNGV. CDR3 length: 12 amino acids. V gave up 5 bases and J gave up 6 bases, with 11 bases separating them. Here the CDR3 reads CASSLTLREQYF. The CDR3 DNA reads TGTGCCAGCAGCCTTACCCTACGCGAGCAGTACTTC.

This clonotype was counted only a few times. V is TRBV6-5 and J is TRBJ2-1; D tentatively fits TRBD1 or TRBD2 (5 bases each). The germline gives CDR1 MNHEY, CDR2 SVGAGI. V lost 7 bases and J lost 4, with 11 bases in between. The CDR3 has 13 residues. CDR3 coding DNA: TGTGCCAGCACCGGGACCAATTACAATGAGCAGTTCTTC. The encoded protein is CASTGTNYNEQFF.

The rearrangement joins TRBV6-1 to TRBJ1-1, with a possible D match to TRBD1 (5 bases). Looked up from germline, CDR1 is MNHNS and CDR2 is SASEGT. CDR3 size: 13 residues. With 8 bases removed from V and 5 bases from J, the gap between germline ends came to 15 bases. The chain's CDR3 is CASRFGGGTEAFF. DNA for the CDR3: TGTGCCAGCCGGTTTGGGGGTGGAACTGAAGCTTTCTTT.

This sequence joins TRBV29-1 and TRBJ2-3, with TRBD2 as a possible D gene (5 bases). The V end lost 0 bases, the J end lost 2 bases, and 6 bases lay between the germline ends. The CDR3 covers 13 residues. CDR1 and CDR2 (germline): SQVTM, ANQGSEA. The CDR3 loop reads CSVEEGATDTQYF. In nucleotides, the CDR3 is TGCAGCGTTGAAGAGGGAGCCACAGATACGCAGTATTTT.

V gene TRBV7-9 combines with J gene TRBJ1-1; a weak D match, TRBD1 (5 bases). The V and J ends lost 7 bases and 6 bases respectively, with 27 bases between them. CDR1 is SEHNR, CDR2 FQNEAQ, per germline (reference sequence). CDR3 length: 17 residues. DNA of the CDR3: TGTGCCAGCATCTACGGGGACCTCGGCGCGAATTGGTCTGAAGCTTTCTTT. As protein: CASIYGDLGANWSEAFF.

In DNA, the CDR3 is TGTGCCAGCAGTCCCGAGCGGTTAGAGGGGAAGGGTTACGAGCAGTACTTC. It translates to CASSPERLEGKGYEQYF. The chain is built from TRBV6-1 and TRBJ2-7, with D perhaps assigned TRBD1 or TRBD2 (5 bases each). Germline CDR1 is MNHNS and CDR2 is SASEGT. V lost 5 bases to trimming and J lost 4 bases, with 24 bases between them. CDR3 length equals 17 residues.

The rearrangement links TRBV27 to TRBJ2-3, with D possibly being TRBD2 (6 bases). V was pared by 3 bases and J by 5 bases, with 15 bases between. The CDR3 sequence is 15 residues long. CDR1 is MNHEY and CDR2 is SMNVEV in the germline V gene (reference sequence). The CDR3 reads CASSFGRGRRDTQYF. Written as DNA, the CDR3 is TGTGCCAGCAGTTTCGGGCGGGGAAGGCGAGATACGCAGTATTTT.

This chain uses TRBV30 with TRBJ1-1, with a tentative D call TRBD1 (6 bases). Trimming stripped 5 bases from V and 3 bases from J, with 13 bases between. The CDR3 loop spans 13 amino acids. Germline V gives CDR1 GTSNPN, CDR2 SVGIG (reference sequence). The CDR3, as DNA: TGTGCCTGGGACAGGTTAGGCTACACTGAAGCTTTCTTT. Protein product: CAWDRLGYTEAFF.

This chain's CDR3 is CASSWTGTGELFF. The CDR3 coding sequence is TGTGCCAGCAGTTGGACAGGGACCGGGGAGCTGTTTTTT. This chain connects TRBV12-3 or TRBV12-4 to TRBJ2-2; 8 nucleotides match TRBD1. V lost 4 bases to trimming and J lost 5 bases; unmatched junction nucleotides: 0. The CDR3 consists of 13 residues.